This T cell receptor (beta chain) was profiled in a study of OX40 agonist ivuxolimab in advanced cancers. General study findings and limits: The study observed clonal expansion of CD4+ and CD8+ blood T cells by week 6 at 0.1 to 3.0 mg/kg. Individuals who were partial responders at 0.1-3.0 mg/kg had clonal expansion that ranked among the lowest. Among T cells, CD8+ cells averaged more expanded clones than CD4+ cells.

Germline V gene lookup returns CDR1 MNHEY and CDR2 SMNVEV (reference sequence). V was cut by 2 bases and J by 3 bases, with 19 bases left in between. This CDR3 has 17 residues. A remark on this clone: Its antigen is undetermined.

The protocol was immunoSEQ multiplex PCR, while the TCRdb copy is restricted to in-frame clones and leaves out a portion. The sample holds tens of thousands of clones, less than 90% seen once. The chain couples TRBV27 to TRBJ1-1; TRBD1 might be the D (5 bases). Here the sequenced sample was CD4+ or CD8+ T cells sorted from blood, taken in a trial of the OX40 agonist ivuxolimab. The source of this sequence is an adult with an advanced solid tumor such as melanoma, head and neck, liver or kidney cancer. The DNA of the CDR3 is TGTGCCAGCAGTTTAAAGGGGTGGGGCAGTTTATACACTGAAGCTTTCTTT. As protein: CASSLKGWGSLYTEAFF.